What follows are 26 T cell receptor beta chains derived from one specimen sequenced in a study of cytomegalovirus exposure and HLA in healthy donors. The PCR had 60 Vbeta and 13 Jbeta primers. The repertoire was sequenced with immunoSEQ multiplex PCR; TCRdb's copy has only in-frame clones and lacks some. The sample shows 150,000 to 200,000 clones, approximately 80% of them seen only once. The source material was PBMCs. The receptors stem from a woman aged 30 to 39 in good health and CMV-seropositive.

As DNA, the CDR3 is TGTGCCAGCAGCGTAGGAAGCGGGGACCCCACCGGGGAGCTGTTTTTT. Translation: CASSVGSGDPTGELFF. This rearrangement joins TRBV9 to TRBJ2-2; 7 positions match TRBD2. The CDR3 has 16 amino acids. The junction had 6 bases not matched to a gene; V was cut back by 0 bases and J by 4 bases. The germline gives CDR1 SGDLS, CDR2 YYNGEE.

This chain connects TRBV5-1 to TRBJ2-2, with D possibly being TRBD2 (6 bases). Trimming shortened V by 4 bases and J by 3 bases, and 16 bases separated the two germline ends. Per germline, CDR1 SGHRS and CDR2 YFSETQ. This CDR3 has 16 residues. Here the CDR3 reads CASSRTAGRDTGELFF. CDR3 DNA: TGCGCCAGCAGCCGGACCGCGGGAAGGGACACCGGGGAGCTGTTTTTT.

The rearrangement joins TRBV2 to TRBJ1-5; D unresolved. V was shortened by 3 bases and J by 3 bases, with 9 bases between the two germline ends. Germline V gives CDR1 SNHLY, CDR2 FYNNEI. CDR3 size: 14 residues. The CDR3 DNA follows: TGTGCCAGCAGTGATTCAGGCGACAATCAGCCCCAGCATTTT. Translation gives CASSDSGDNQPQHF. The complete variable domain, with remaining parts taken from reference TRBV2 and TRBJ1-5, reads EPEVTQTPSHQVTQMGQEVILRCVPISNHLYFYWYRQILGQKVEFLVSFYNNEISEKSEIFDDQFSVERPDGSNFTLKIRSTKLEDSAMYFCASSDSGDNQPQHFGDGTRLSIL.

This rearrangement joins TRBV10-3 to TRBJ1-6, with 8 positions matching TRBD1. V shed 2 bases, J shed 9 bases, and the junction held 15 bases outside the gene matches. This CDR3 spans 18 amino acids. Germline CDR1 and CDR2: ENHRY and SYGVKD. CDR3 DNA sequence: TGTGCCATCAGTGAGACTCGAGGACAGGGTCTCGGCGCTTCACCCCTCCACTTT. It specifies CAISETRGQGLGASPLHF.

The V gene is TRBV4-2, the J gene TRBJ2-3; possible D gene TRBD1, 6 bases. This CDR3 contains 14 residues. V was cut by 6 bases and J by 2 bases, with 12 bases left in between. Germline values: CDR1 LGHNA, CDR2 YNFKEQ. CDR3 residues: CASSLGQNTDTQYF. In nucleotides, the CDR3 is TGTGCCAGCAGTCTCGGACAGAACACAGATACGCAGTATTTT.

V usage is TRBV2 and J usage is TRBJ1-4; D may be TRBD1 (5 bases). CDR1 and CDR2 from the germline V gene are SNHLY and FYNNEI. The CDR3 has 14 amino acids. V shed 6 bases and J shed 6 bases, with 14 bases lying between them. CDR3 nucleotides: TGTGCCAGCAGCGGGGGGGGTGGCGATGAAAAACTGTTTTTT. Amino acid sequence: CASSGGGGDEKLFF.

There are a few counts of this clone. This sequence joins TRBV5-1 and TRBJ1-1; D gene ambiguous. The CDR3 extends over 14 amino acids. Per germline, CDR1 SGHRS and CDR2 YFSETQ. V lost 2 bases and J lost 0, with 8 bases in between. The CDR3 is CASSLTRVNTEAFF. The CDR3 DNA sequence: TGCGCCAGCAGCTTAACCCGGGTGAACACTGAAGCTTTCTTT.

The V and J genes are TRBV5-4 and TRBJ2-5; maybe TRBD2 (5 bases). The CDR3 is 14 residues long. Germline-derived CDR1 and CDR2 are SGHNT and YYREEE (reference sequence). Deletions cut 0 bases from V and 3 bases from J, with 9 bases between. The CDR3, as DNA: TGTGCCAGCAGCTTGGGGGCTAGCAAAGAGACCCAGTACTTC. It translates to CASSLGASKETQYF.

The chain uses TRBV5-4 and TRBJ2-1; D ambiguous. Trimming left V 1 base short and J 7 bases short, with 3 bases between. This CDR3 region has 11 residues. The V gene's germline CDR1 is SGHNT and CDR2 YYREEE (reference sequence). The CDR3 loop is CASSLLNEQFF. CDR3 bases: TGTGCCAGCAGCTTGCTAAATGAGCAGTTCTTC.

The chain carries TRBV7-9 and TRBJ1-4; D is uncertain. Trimming removed 0 bases at V and 3 bases at J, with 11 bases between. The length of the CDR3 is 16 residues. From germline, CDR1 is SEHNR and CDR2 FQNEAQ (reference sequence). The CDR3 sequence: CASSLAPGSPNEKLFF. CDR3 DNA sequence: TGTGCCAGCAGCTTAGCGCCCGGGTCGCCTAATGAAAAACTGTTTTTT.

The chain carries TRBV4-1 and TRBJ1-3, with D unresolved. Trimming removed 0 bases at V and 3 bases at J, with 15 bases between. Germline V CDR1 and CDR2: MGHRA, YSYEKL. The CDR3 sequence is 17 residues long. CDR3 in amino acids: CASSQDQATYIGNTIYF. The CDR3, as DNA: TGCGCCAGCAGCCAAGATCAGGCGACGTACATTGGAAACACCATATATTTT.

This clone came up a few times. The CDR3 nucleotides read TGTGCCAGCAGTGAAGGGGCGCCCTACGAGCAGTACTTC. Its translation is CASSEGAPYEQYF. The chain uses TRBV6-4 and TRBJ2-7, with a weak D call TRBD1 (5 bases). The germline CDR1 and CDR2 sequences are MRHNA and SNTAGT. This CDR3 comprises 13 residues. Trimming cost V 3 bases and J 2 bases, with 8 bases left between them.

V and J are TRBV6-5 and TRBJ2-2, with 9 bases aligning to TRBD2. CDR3 length: 14 residues. V lost 6 bases, J lost 3 bases, and 2 bases stayed unmatched. From germline, CDR1 is MNHEY and CDR2 SVGAGI. CDR3 amino acids: CASRTSGDTGELFF. In DNA form, the CDR3 reads TGTGCCAGCAGGACTAGCGGCGACACCGGGGAGCTGTTTTTT.

The chain joins TRBV7-2 to TRBJ1-2; no firm D call. This CDR3 region has 15 residues. V lost 1 base and J 6 bases, leaving 15 bases between the germline ends. The germline V gene encodes CDR1 SGHTA and CDR2 FQGNSA. CDR3: CASSLEEDFWDGYTF. The CDR3 DNA is TGTGCCAGCAGCTTAGAGGAGGACTTTTGGGATGGCTACACCTTC.

The genes are TRBV6-5 and TRBJ1-3; D may be TRBD1 (5 bases). CDR3 length: 13 residues. CDR1 and CDR2 from the germline V gene are MNHEY and SVGAGI. V lost 5 bases, J lost 4 bases, and 9 bases lay in between. The CDR3 DNA sequence: TGTGCCAGCAGTAGGGGAATCGGAAACACCATATATTTT. Protein: CASSRGIGNTIYF.

The chain has TRBV13 and TRBJ2-7; TRBD1 aligns across 12 bases. The CDR3 has 19 residues. The V gene's germline CDR1 is PRHDT and CDR2 FYEKMQ (reference sequence). V lost 0 bases, J lost 2 bases, and 11 bases stayed unmatched. The CDR3 region is CASSLGPGQGARPPYEQYF. As DNA, the CDR3 is TGTGCCAGCAGCTTAGGCCCGGGACAGGGGGCGCGACCTCCCTACGAGCAGTACTTC.

The chain combines TRBV6-5 with TRBJ1-1; TRBD1 aligns across 7 bases. Germline loops: CDR1 MNHEY, CDR2 SVGAGI. This CDR3 is built from 13 residues. Germline trimming cut 5 bases from V and 11 bases from J; bases unmatched to any gene: 11. CDR3 residues: CASSTQTGLGAFF. The CDR3 DNA follows: TGTGCCAGCAGTACTCAGACAGGGCTTGGGGCTTTCTTT.

The V call is TRBV7-9, the J call TRBJ2-7; D remains ambiguous. The ends were cut back, 1 base at V and 3 bases at J, with 7 bases in the middle. CDR3 size: 13 residues. The germline CDR1 and CDR2 sequences are SEHNR and FQNEAQ (reference sequence). In DNA, the CDR3 is TGTGCCAGCAGCTTAGGTCCAGACTACGAGCAGTACTTC. This gives the protein CASSLGPDYEQYF. Complete variable domain (other parts from reference TRBV7-9 and TRBJ2-7): DTGVSQNPRHKITKRGQNVTFRCDPISEHNRLYWYRQTLGQGPEFLTYFQNEAQLEKSRLLSDRFSAERPKGSFSTLEIQRTEQGDSAMYLCASSLGPDYEQYFGPGTRLTVT.

The chain carries TRBV25-1 and TRBJ1-4; 8 nucleotides match TRBD1. Germline V lookup: CDR1 MGHDK, CDR2 SYGVNS. V lost 6 bases, J lost 8 bases, and 8 bases stayed unmatched. The length of the CDR3 is 14 residues. For the CDR3, the DNA is TGTGCCAGCAGGATGACAGGGGTTGGGGAAAAACTGTTTTTT. Translation: CASRMTGVGEKLFF.

The V gene is TRBV2, the J gene TRBJ2-5, with D possibly matching TRBD2 (5 bases). CDR3 length: 10 amino acids. Between the trimmed V and J ends, which lost 7 bases and 7 bases, there was a span of 7 bases. Germline V gene sequence: CDR1 SNHLY, CDR2 FYNNEI. CDR3 DNA: TGTGCCAGCATGGCGGGGACCCAGTACTTC. The encoded protein is CASMAGTQYF.

The chain carries TRBV10-3 and TRBJ1-4; TRBD1 matches at 7 bases. The CDR3 has 14 amino acids. Trimming at V came to 6 bases and at J to 8 bases, leaving 9 bases not matched to a gene. Germline CDR1 is ENHRY and CDR2 is SYGVKD. CDR3 residues: CAISRDQGGEKLFF. The CDR3, as DNA: TGTGCCATCAGCCGGGACCAGGGGGGCGAAAAACTGTTTTTT.

The chain's CDR3 is CASSEALRGGPEAFF. As DNA, the CDR3 is TGTGCCAGCAGTGAAGCGCTTCGTGGAGGGCCTGAAGCTTTCTTT. V gene TRBV6-1 combines with J gene TRBJ1-1; D ambiguous. V dropped 0 bases and J dropped 6 bases, with 14 bases sitting between them. This CDR3 spans 15 amino acids. The germline V gene encodes CDR1 MNHNS and CDR2 SASEGT.

In its sample, this clone was seen once. The chain has TRBV11-3 and TRBJ2-1; possibly TRBD2 for D (5 bases). The germline CDR1 and CDR2 sequences are SGHNT and YENEEA. With 3 bases removed from V and 4 bases from J, the gap between germline ends came to 7 bases. The CDR3 loop spans 13 amino acids. The CDR3 is CASSFGVYNEQFF. The CDR3 DNA reads TGTGCCAGCAGCTTCGGGGTGTACAATGAGCAGTTCTTC. Combining the CDR3 with reference TRBV11-3 and TRBJ2-1 gives the whole variable domain EAGVVQSPRYKIIEKKQPVAFWCNPISGHNTLYWYLQNLGQGPELLIRYENEEAVDDSQLPKDRFSAERLKGVDSTLKIQPAELGDSAVYLCASSFGVYNEQFFGPGTRLTVL.

This clone was seen only a few times. The chain has TRBV27 and TRBJ2-7; TRBD1 matches at 10 bases. The V gene's germline CDR1 is MNHEY and CDR2 SMNVEV (reference sequence). V shed 8 bases and J 1 base; nucleotides not matched to a gene: 2. The CDR3 loop spans 13 amino acids. The CDR3 sequence: CASRDRGSYEQYF. DNA of the CDR3: TGTGCCAGCCGGGACAGGGGATCCTACGAGCAGTACTTC.

The rearrangement uses TRBV18 and TRBJ1-5; TRBD1 agrees at 7 bases. V lost 3 bases and J lost 5; bases outside the gene matches: 7. The CDR3 sequence is 15 residues long. Germline lookup yields CDR1 KGHSH and CDR2 LQKENI. DNA for the CDR3: TGTGCCAGCTCACCCACAGGGGCCGGGCATCAGCCCCAGCATTTT. It specifies CASSPTGAGHQPQHF. Looking up the rest from reference TRBV18 and TRBJ1-5 gives the full variable domain: NAGVMQNPRHLVRRRGQEARLRCSPMKGHSHVYWYRQLPEEGLKFMVYLQKENIIDESGMPKERFSAEFPKEGPSILRIQQVVRGDSAAYFCASSPTGAGHQPQHFGDGTRLSIL.

The V and J genes are TRBV4-3 and TRBJ1-2, with 7 positions matching TRBD1. The V and J ends lost 4 bases and 2 bases, in that order; junction bases with no gene match: 13. The CDR3 has 17 residues. Germline lookup yields CDR1 LGHNA and CDR2 YSLEER. CDR3 amino acids: CASSPVSPQGTNYGYTF. In DNA form, the CDR3 reads TGCGCCAGCAGCCCCGTTTCGCCACAGGGGACAAACTATGGCTACACCTTC.